These T cell receptor beta chains were read from a single sample in a study of T cell repertoires in cytomegalovirus infection. In TCRdb, the reads were re-called with MiXCR into one record per CDR3 protein. The data show hundreds of thousands of distinct CDR3 sequences, with more than 20% seen just once and roughly 8% held by the top ten. The source material was CD8+ T cells from PBMCs. These receptors were collected from a human donor in good health (CMV status not recorded). Some clones in this sample may be carry-over from other donors' samples. The CDR3 runs from the conserved cysteine through the conserved F or W. The D gene is left open where the match is weak. Expanded clones get a size class; other rows say once, few or many, or leave the size out.

V gene	D gene	J gene	clone size	CDR3 DNA	CDR3 protein
TRBV20-1	NA	TRBJ2-1	few	TGCAGTGCTAGCTCTTTCGACTCCTACAATGAGCAGTTCTTC	CSASSFDSYNEQFF
TRBV6-2/TRBV6-3	TRBD1	TRBJ1-2	few	TGTGCCAGCAGTTACTCCGCGGCAGGGGGCTATGGCTACACCTTC	CASSYSAAGGYGYTF
TRBV20-1	TRBD2	TRBJ2-7	few	TGCAGTGCTAGGCCTCTAGCGGGGGTGTCCTACGAGCAGTACTTC	CSARPLAGVSYEQYF
TRBV2	TRBD1	TRBJ2-3	NA	TGTGCCAGCAGTACCAGGGACAGGGGGCAATTT	CASSTRDRGQF
TRBV7-9	TRBD1	TRBJ2-4	few	TGTGCCAGCAGCTTCCTGGACAGGGCCAAAAACATTCAGTACTTC	CASSFLDRAKNIQYF
TRBV2	TRBD1	TRBJ2-5	few	TGTGCCAGCAGGCACCGGGACAGGCGAGGAGAGACCCAGTACTTC	CASRHRDRRGETQYF
TRBV7-2	NA	TRBJ1-1	NA	TGTACCAGTAGCTCGGGGGCCTGGGGAACTGAAGCTTTCTTT	CTSSSGAWGTEAFF
TRBV7-9	NA	TRBJ1-1	NA	TGTGCCAGCAGCGAGGTACGGAACACTGAAGCTTTCTTT	CASSEVRNTEAFF
TRBV7-6	NA	TRBJ2-6	NA	TGTGTCATAATTCCCTCTGGGGCCAACGTCCTGACTTTC	CVIIPSGANVLTF
TRBV12-5	NA	TRBJ1-2	many	TGTGCTAGTGGTTCCCACACGGGGGGGGGATACACCTTC	CASGSHTGGGYTF
TRBV27	NA	TRBJ1-1	many	TGTGCCAGCAGAGATGGTGGGGTGTTGAGAACTGAAGCTTTCTTT	CASRDGGVLRTEAFF
TRBV4-1	NA	TRBJ1-6	many	TGCGCCAGCAGCCAAACCGGGTCGAACGGACCCCTCCACTTT	CASSQTGSNGPLHF
TRBV6-4	TRBD1	TRBJ1-5	few	TGTGCCAGCAAATCGAGGCGGACAGGGGGAAGGCAGCCCCAGCATTTT	CASKSRRTGGRQPQHF
TRBV7-2	NA	TRBJ1-5	many	TGTGCCAGCAGCTTGGGGCAGGGTCTTTATAGCAATCAGCCCCAGCATTTT	CASSLGQGLYSNQPQHF
TRBV7-3	NA	TRBJ2-1	NA	TGTGCCAGCAGCTTAACCGGCTACTATGAGCAGTTCTTC	CASSLTGYYEQFF
TRBV20-1	NA	TRBJ1-5	NA	TGCAGTGCTAGTTCACCTTCCTTCGGCAATCAGCCCCAGCATTTT	CSASSPSFGNQPQHF
TRBV9	NA	TRBJ1-1	once	TGTGCCAGCAGCCTAAGCAGGGACCCCCGTGGTGAAGCTTTCTTT	CASSLSRDPRGEAFF
TRBV25-1	NA	TRBJ1-6	many	TGTGCCAGCAGTGAATATAATACGGGTGGAAATAATTCACCCCTCCACTTT	CASSEYNTGGNNSPLHF
TRBV28	TRBD1	TRBJ1-5	NA	TGTGCCAGCAGTTTCAAACAGGGGGCGCGTCAGCCCCAGCATTTT	CASSFKQGARQPQHF
TRBV7-9	NA	TRBJ2-7	NA	TGTGCCAGCAGCTTATCGGACGGGGAAGACGAGCAGTACTTC	CASSLSDGEDEQYF
TRBV7-2	NA	TRBJ2-5	NA	TGTGCCAGCAGCTTATTGAGTGGGGGGCAAGAGACCCAGTACTTC	CASSLLSGGQETQYF
TRBV11-3	NA	TRBJ2-1	many	TGTGCCAGCAGCTACCAGGAAAATGAAGAGCAGTTCTTC	CASSYQENEEQFF
TRBV6-2/TRBV6-3	TRBD1	TRBJ1-2	NA	TGTGCCAGCAGTACAGGGGGCGAAGGCTATGGCTACACCTTC	CASSTGGEGYGYTF
TRBV19	TRBD2	TRBJ2-1	NA	TGTGCCAGTAGCCAAACTCGGGCGGGGGGACCCTACAATGAGCAGTTCTTC	CASSQTRAGGPYNEQFF
TRBV24-1	NA	TRBJ2-5	NA	TGTGCCACCAGTGCCGTGGATTCGACAGAGGAGACCCAGTACTTC	CATSAVDSTEETQYF
TRBV6-6	NA	TRBJ1-4	NA	TGTGCCAGCAGAAAAAGGGCACGGAATGAAAAACTGTTTTTT	CASRKRARNEKLFF
TRBV7-2	NA	TRBJ1-1	many	TGTGCCAGCAGCTGGGGCGCGGGGGGGGTCCACCCGGACACTGAAGCTTTCTTT	CASSWGAGGVHPDTEAFF
TRBV2	NA	TRBJ2-3	few	TGTGCCAGCAGTGCAGTCCGGGCTTACACAGATACGCAGTATTTT	CASSAVRAYTDTQYF
TRBV6-1	NA	TRBJ2-5	NA	TGTGCCAGCAGTGAACTCCTCGGATCTACTTGGGAGACCCAGTACTTC	CASSELLGSTWETQYF
TRBV12-3/TRBV12-4	NA	TRBJ2-2	few	TGTGCCAGCAGTTTCTGGACAATCCCCGAGGCGAACCCCGGGGAGCTGTTTTTT	CASSFWTIPEANPGELFF